The clone carrying this T cell receptor beta chain was counted a few times. The antigen remains undetermined. The data were taken from a study of vaccination effects on CD4 cells after COVID-19. Study overall: Researchers reported culturing over 1.5 million PBMC in each well, adding approximately 9.4 IU/ml IL-2 and 10 ug/ml peptides.

Germline CDR1 and CDR2: SGHRS and YFSETQ. There are 16 residues in the CDR3. The junction had 8 bases not matched to a gene; V was cut back by 4 bases and J by 0 bases. Isolation of CD4+ T cells took place after 10 days of culture. Participants completed two doses of the BNT162b2 or mRNA-1273 vaccine. Fresh IL-2-containing medium replaced half the medium on days 3 and 7. Findings of the study overall: Only a few convalescent patients and no early post-infection timepoints featured in the study. Both infection-induced and vaccine-induced clones contracted markedly at late post-vaccination timepoints.

Sequencing used immunoSEQ multiplex PCR; TCRdb keeps in-frame clones, though not all of them. The sample records approximately 57,000 clones, approximately 72% being singletons. The rearrangement uses TRBV5-1 and TRBJ2-7, with 9 bases that match TRBD1. The TCR was taken from a human donor who received a COVID-19 vaccine. The input for sequencing was CD4+ T cells from PBMCs cultured without peptide, taken after COVID-19 vaccination. The CDR3 spells CASSRVGQGNSYEQYF. In DNA form, the CDR3 reads TGCGCCAGCAGCCGTGTGGGACAGGGAAACTCCTACGAGCAGTACTTC. Full variable domain (outside the CDR3, taken from reference TRBV5-1 and TRBJ2-7): KAGVTQTPRYLIKTRGQQVTLSCSPISGHRSVSWYQQTPGQGLQFLFEYFSETQRNKGNFPGRFSGRQFSNSRSEMNVSTLELGDSALYLCASSRVGQGNSYEQYFGPGTRLTVT.